This T cell receptor (beta chain) was found in a study of cytomegalovirus exposure and HLA in healthy donors. Study-wide results and caveats: Productive rates of about 90% or about 30% were seen for most TCR beta V segments in an earlier analysis.

Samples came from healthy bone marrow donors. As concerns this clone: Antigen: not known.

CDR1 is LNHDA, CDR2 SQIVND, per germline (reference sequence). Unmatched junction bases numbered 9, after V lost 4 bases and J lost 5 bases. The CDR3 runs to 15 residues. The study ran its PCR with 60 Vbeta and 13 Jbeta primers. Measured with immunoSEQ multiplex PCR; TCRdb has only the in-frame clones, and not every one. The sample has about 150,000 clones, about 85% seen once. This receptor was identified in a human donor in good health. The chain has TRBV19 and TRBJ2-5; TRBD1 agrees at 8 bases. The specimen was PBMCs. In DNA, the CDR3 is TGTGCCAGTAGTACCCGGACAGGGACTTGGGAGACCCAGTACTTC. This gives the protein CASSTRTGTWETQYF.